This T cell receptor beta chain originates from a study of T cell clones after liver transplantation. Across the study: Liver transplant recipients had immunosuppression withdrawal attempted within 2 years.

There are 13 residues in the CDR3. Trimming took off 0 bases at V and 7 bases at J, with 6 bases between the two ends. CDR1 and CDR2 (germline): SNHLY, FYNNEI. Using immunoSEQ multiplex PCR, the repertoire was profiled, and TCRdb retains in-frame clones only, with some absent. In the table there are roughly 100,000 clones, around 80% of which are singletons. CD3+CD4+ and CD3+CD8+ cells were FACS-sorted from thawed unstimulated PBMCs. The sequencing used CD4+ T cells from blood, collected 45 to 50 months after liver transplant. V is TRBV2 and J is TRBJ2-2; D is perhaps TRBD1 (6 bases). The TCR sequence derives from a human patient who received a liver transplant. Some of the T cells might come from the graft donor. The CDR3 loop is CASSEARGGELFF. DNA of the CDR3: TGTGCCAGCAGTGAAGCCAGGGGCGGGGAGCTGTTTTTT.